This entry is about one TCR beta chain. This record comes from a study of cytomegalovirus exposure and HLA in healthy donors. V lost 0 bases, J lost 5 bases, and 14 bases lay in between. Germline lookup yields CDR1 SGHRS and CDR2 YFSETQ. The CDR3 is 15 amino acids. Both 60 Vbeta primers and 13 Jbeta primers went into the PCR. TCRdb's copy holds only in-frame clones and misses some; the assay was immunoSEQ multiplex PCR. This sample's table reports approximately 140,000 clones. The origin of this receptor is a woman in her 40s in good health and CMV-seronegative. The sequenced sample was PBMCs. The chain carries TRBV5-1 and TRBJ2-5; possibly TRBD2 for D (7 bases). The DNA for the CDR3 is TGCGCCAGCAGCTTGGGAGGGGGGGCTAAGGAGACCCAGTACTTC. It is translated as CASSLGGGAKETQYF.